Each of the 24 T cell receptor beta chains below was sequenced from the same sample in a study of cytomegalovirus exposure and HLA in healthy donors. The PCR contained 60 Vbeta and 13 Jbeta primers. Method: immunoSEQ multiplex PCR; TCRdb's copy keeps in-frame clones and lacks some. Here the sample spans over 100,000 clones, less than 65% being singletons. The sample taken for sequencing was PBMCs. Receptors were obtained from a man aged 35 to 55 in good health and CMV-seropositive.

This clone was observed a few times. The chain couples TRBV5-1 to TRBJ1-4; TRBD1 matches at 8 bases. Losses at the gene ends were 3 bases for V and 6 bases for J; bases not matched to a gene: 4. Germline V gene lookup returns CDR1 SGHRS and CDR2 YFSETQ. There are 14 residues in the CDR3. CDR3 region: CASSSTGGHEKLFF. The CDR3 region has the DNA TGCGCCAGCAGCTCTACAGGGGGGCATGAAAAACTGTTTTTT.

The chain uses TRBV19 and TRBJ2-7, with D tentatively TRBD1 (5 bases). Germline values: CDR1 LNHDA, CDR2 SQIVND (reference sequence). This CDR3 has 14 residues. Trimming removed 3 bases at V and 1 base at J, with 10 bases between. Here the CDR3 DNA reads TGTGCCAGTAGTATCGTCACAGGTTCCTACGAGCAGTACTTC. Its protein product is CASSIVTGSYEQYF.

This clone was recorded a few times. The rearrangement links TRBV5-1 to TRBJ2-1; D is undetermined. The CDR3 sequence is 11 residues long. Between the trimmed V and J ends, which lost 4 bases and 8 bases, there was a span of 7 bases. CDR1 is SGHRS, CDR2 YFSETQ, per germline. CDR3 nucleotide sequence: TGCGCCAGCAGCGCAGTCCATGAGCAGTTCTTC. Amino acids: CASSAVHEQFF.

V usage is TRBV5-1 and J usage is TRBJ2-1; tentative D call: TRBD1 (5 bases). The CDR3 has 14 residues. Germline loops: CDR1 SGHRS, CDR2 YFSETQ. Trimming left V 5 bases short and J 0 bases short, with 9 bases between. In nucleotides, the CDR3 is TGCGCCAGCAGGGAGCAGGGCTCCTACAATGAGCAGTTCTTC. This codes for CASREQGSYNEQFF.

The rearrangement joins TRBV7-9 to TRBJ2-5; D is perhaps TRBD2 (7 bases). V was pared by 1 base and J by 2 bases, with 20 bases between. Germline loops: CDR1 SEHNR, CDR2 FQNEAQ (reference sequence). The CDR3 is made up of 18 amino acids. CDR3 loop: CASSLGGRAGTKQETQYF. The CDR3 DNA is TGTGCCAGCAGCTTAGGCGGCCGAGCGGGGACAAAACAAGAGACCCAGTACTTC.

V is TRBV5-6 and J is TRBJ2-2, with TRBD1 as a possible D gene (5 bases). The V gene lost 4 bases and the J gene lost 3 bases, with 16 bases spanning the gap. CDR3 length equals 16 residues. Germline V gives CDR1 SGHDT, CDR2 YYEEEE. The CDR3: CASSRRGQTYTGELFF. CDR3 nucleotide sequence: TGTGCCAGCAGCCGAAGGGGCCAGACCTACACCGGGGAGCTGTTTTTT.

This clone showed up just a few times. The gene calls are TRBV28 and TRBJ1-1; 9 nucleotides match TRBD1. The V gene end was trimmed by 5 bases and the J gene end by 8 bases; junction bases not matched to a gene: 9. The germline V gene has CDR1 MDHEN and CDR2 SYDVKM. The CDR3 sequence is 14 residues long. The chain's CDR3 is CASSLGQGNVEAFF. Written as DNA, the CDR3 is TGTGCCAGCAGTCTTGGACAGGGGAACGTGGAAGCTTTCTTT.

The V call is TRBV5-8, the J call TRBJ2-2; weak D call: TRBD2 (6 bases). Per germline, CDR1 SGHTS and CDR2 YDEGEE. V was pared by 2 bases and J by 0 bases, with 11 bases between. The CDR3 has 16 residues. CDR3 nucleotide sequence: TGTGCCAGCAGCTTTACGGGACTTACGAACACCGGGGAGCTGTTTTTT. Its protein product is CASSFTGLTNTGELFF.

The chain's CDR3 is CASREERGARETQYF. In nucleotides, the CDR3 is TGCGCCAGCAGAGAAGAGCGGGGGGCCAGAGAGACCCAGTACTTC. This chain links TRBV5-1 with TRBJ2-5, with 9 nucleotides matching TRBD2. Unmatched junction bases numbered 9, after V lost 5 bases and J lost 4 bases. Germline assignment: CDR1 SGHRS and CDR2 YFSETQ. The CDR3 is made up of 15 amino acids. The variable domain in full, with the rest retrieved from reference TRBV5-1 and TRBJ2-5, is KAGVTQTPRYLIKTRGQQVTLSCSPISGHRSVSWYQQTPGQGLQFLFEYFSETQRNKGNFPGRFSGRQFSNSRSEMNVSTLELGDSALYLCASREERGARETQYFGPGTRLLVL.

As regards this clone: Other DNA sequences in this specimen translate into the identical CDR3. CDR3 DNA sequence: TGTGCCAGCAGCCCCTTGGGACAGGGAGGGGTTTACGAGCAGTACTTC. Translating gives CASSPLGQGGVYEQYF. The J gene is TRBJ2-7, the V gene TRBV27; 9 nucleotides match TRBD1. Germline assignment: CDR1 MNHEY and CDR2 SMNVEV (reference sequence). After removal of 6 bases from V and 4 bases from J, the junction contained 13 bases not matched to a gene. The CDR3 is 16 amino acids.

The chain combines TRBV6-6 with TRBJ1-1; TRBD1 matches at 7 bases. V gave up 5 bases and J gave up 0 bases; unmatched junction bases: 3. This CDR3 contains 14 residues. Germline V gene lookup returns CDR1 MNHNY and CDR2 SVGAGI (reference sequence). The CDR3 region has the DNA TGTGCCAGCAGTCAGACAGGGATGAACACTGAAGCTTTCTTT. Translated: CASSQTGMNTEAFF.

The CDR3 sequence: CASSLGGWEQYF. In DNA form, the CDR3 reads TGCGCCAGCAGCTTGGGGGGCTGGGAGCAGTACTTC. The chain joins TRBV5-1 to TRBJ2-7, with D possibly TRBD1 on 5 matching bases. Germline V CDR1 and CDR2: SGHRS, YFSETQ. This CDR3 is built from 12 residues. V shed 0 bases and J shed 7 bases, with 8 bases lying between them.

The sample holds a few counts of this clone. The V call is TRBV29-1, the J call TRBJ2-3; 10 positions match TRBD2. This CDR3 is 17 amino acids long. V was pared by 1 base and J by 6 bases, with 13 bases of the junction left unmatched. Per the germline V gene, CDR1 is SQVTM and CDR2 is ANQGSEA. The CDR3 region is CSVEGSLSGRARDTQYF. CDR3 bases: TGCAGCGTTGAAGGATCCCTAAGCGGGAGGGCCAGGGATACGCAGTATTTT.

This clone was seen a handful of times. The chain couples TRBV14 to TRBJ1-2; D might be TRBD1 (6 bases). V shed 0 bases and J shed 8 bases, with 19 bases lying between them. This CDR3 has 16 amino acids. From germline, CDR1 is SGHDN and CDR2 FVKESK. CDR3 protein: CASSQDGVRGAWGYTF. DNA for the CDR3: TGTGCCAGCAGCCAAGATGGGGTCAGGGGCGCGTGGGGCTACACCTTC.

The chain employs TRBV2 and TRBJ2-7; D is ambiguous. Trimming took off 7 bases at V and 4 bases at J, with 8 bases between the two ends. The germline CDR1 and CDR2 sequences are SNHLY and FYNNEI. CDR3 length: 11 residues. The CDR3 DNA sequence: TGTGCCAGCATGGTAGTTTACGAGCAGTACTTC. Its protein is CASMVVYEQYF.

This clone occurred once. The gene calls are TRBV18 and TRBJ1-5; TRBD1 agrees at 8 bases. J was trimmed by 4 bases and V by 5 bases; bases with no gene match: 10. Germline V gene data show CDR1 as KGHSH and CDR2 as LQKENI. The CDR3 is 16 residues long. CDR3 amino acids: CASSTGQGTGNQPQHF. CDR3 bases: TGTGCCAGCTCAACCGGACAGGGCACTGGGAATCAGCCCCAGCATTTT.

The chain is built from TRBV6-1 and TRBJ1-1; TRBD1 is a possible D gene (6 bases). V was pared by 6 bases and J by 1 base, with 12 bases between. The CDR3 spans 14 residues. From germline, CDR1 is MNHNS and CDR2 SASEGT. The CDR3 DNA reads as TGTGCCAGCAGAGCCGGGACAACGAACACTGAAGCTTTCTTT. It codes for CASRAGTTNTEAFF.

This clone was detected only a few times. This chain joins TRBV13 and TRBJ2-7; tentatively, D is TRBD1 (5 bases). V lost 0 bases and J 5 bases, leaving 11 bases between the germline ends. The CDR3 runs to 14 residues. Germline V CDR1 and CDR2: PRHDT, FYEKMQ (reference sequence). CDR3 amino acids: CASSLGARAHEQYF. The CDR3 DNA follows: TGTGCCAGCAGCTTAGGAGCCAGGGCCCACGAGCAGTACTTC.

The sample holds one count of this clone. The chain links TRBV2 to TRBJ2-4; 9 nucleotides align to TRBD1. From germline, CDR1 is SNHLY and CDR2 FYNNEI. CDR3 size: 16 residues. V shed 7 bases and J 1 base; nucleotides not matched to a gene: 8. Here the CDR3 DNA reads TGTGCCAGCAAAGGACAGGGGAGGTTCGCCAAAAACATTCAGTACTTC. It translates to CASKGQGRFAKNIQYF.

The V and J genes are TRBV27 and TRBJ2-1, with D possibly TRBD1 on 6 matching bases. Germline V lookup: CDR1 MNHEY, CDR2 SMNVEV (reference sequence). This CDR3 contains 14 residues. V lost 6 bases and J 6 bases, leaving 15 bases between the germline ends. The CDR3 nucleotides read TGTGCCAGCAGAGAACAGGGCTTTATCAATGAGCAGTTCTTC. Residues: CASREQGFINEQFF.

The chain employs TRBV13 and TRBJ2-1; TRBD1 aligns across 10 bases. The germline V gene has CDR1 PRHDT and CDR2 FYEKMQ (reference sequence). This CDR3 is 18 amino acids long. Trimming removed 5 bases from V and 0 bases from J; junction bases left unmatched: 10. This chain's CDR3 is CASSGHKTGGASYNEQFF. Here the CDR3 DNA reads TGTGCCAGCAGCGGACACAAGACAGGGGGCGCCTCCTACAATGAGCAGTTCTTC.

A single count supports this clone. The chain links TRBV5-1 to TRBJ2-6; D is perhaps TRBD2 (7 bases). The germline gives CDR1 SGHRS, CDR2 YFSETQ. Trimming took 4 bases from V and 3 from J, leaving 17 bases between them. There are 17 residues in the CDR3. The CDR3 is CASSVGAGAVGANVLTF. In nucleotides, the CDR3 is TGCGCCAGCAGCGTGGGTGCGGGGGCGGTTGGGGCCAACGTCCTGACTTTC.

The V and J genes are TRBV5-1 and TRBJ2-3, with D possibly being TRBD2 (5 bases). Germline V lookup: CDR1 SGHRS, CDR2 YFSETQ. V was cut by 4 bases and J by 4 bases, with 7 bases left in between. The CDR3 is 12 residues long. The CDR3 DNA follows: TGCGCCAGCAGCCGGGGTTCAGATACGCAGTATTTT. Translation: CASSRGSDTQYF.

The genes are TRBV10-1 and TRBJ2-3; D is unresolved. This CDR3 has 11 amino acids. Germline values: CDR1 WNHNN, CDR2 SYGVQD (reference sequence). The germline V and J ends were trimmed by 6 bases and 3 bases, with 4 bases remaining between them. CDR3 in amino acids: CASRSTDTQYF. The CDR3 DNA reads as TGCGCCAGCAGATCTACAGATACGCAGTATTTT.